The 30 T cell receptor beta chains reported below all come from one sample, sequenced in a study of T cells after yellow fever vaccination. TCRdb reanalysed the 5' RACE reads using MiXCR and keeps one entry per CDR3 protein. The sample shows some 340,000 distinct CDR3 sequences, around 11% of them seen only once. The sample was CD4+ T cells sorted from PBMCs, taken 45 days after the yellow fever booster vaccination. The receptors were sampled from a man younger than 30 who received the YFV17D yellow fever vaccine.

This clonotype was seen a handful of times. The rearrangement uses TRBV15 and TRBJ1-1; D is possibly TRBD1 (5 bases). Germline CDR1 is LNHNV and CDR2 is YYDKDF (reference sequence). The V end lost 5 bases, the J end lost 6 bases, and 13 bases lay between the germline ends. There are 13 residues in the CDR3. CDR3 in amino acids: CATSVGLGAEAFF. The CDR3 bases are TGTGCCACCAGCGTAGGATTAGGGGCTGAAGCTTTCTTT.

The chain is built from TRBV7-9 and TRBJ1-1, with D maybe TRBD1 (6 bases). In germline, CDR1 is SEHNR, CDR2 FQNEAQ (reference sequence). V was clipped by 5 bases and J by 6 bases, with 19 bases between them. The CDR3 contains 15 residues. The CDR3 reads CASSPRGQLGSEAFF. In DNA form, the CDR3 reads TGTGCCAGCAGCCCGAGAGGACAGCTAGGCTCTGAAGCTTTCTTT.

This clonotype turned up a few times. The V and J genes are TRBV5-1 and TRBJ1-1, with 9 bases identical to TRBD1. The CDR3 contains 14 residues. The germline V gene has CDR1 SGHRS and CDR2 YFSETQ. Trimming took 1 base from V and 10 from J; bases not matched to a gene: 8. CDR3 sequence (DNA): TGCGCCAGCAGCTTGAGAGGACAGGGGACGAGAGCTTTCTTT. Translated, it gives CASSLRGQGTRAFF.

This clonotype was counted only a few times. This chain links TRBV4-2 with TRBJ2-3; 9 nucleotides match TRBD2. J lost 5 bases, V lost 1 base, and 7 bases had no gene match. Germline CDR1 is LGHNA and CDR2 is YNFKEQ. The CDR3 is 16 residues long. Here the CDR3 DNA reads TGTGCCAGCAGCCAAGCTTCAGCGGGGGGCCGAGATACGCAGTATTTT. Its protein is CASSQASAGGRDTQYF.

The chain carries TRBV12-3 or TRBV12-4 and TRBJ1-2, with 11 bases aligning to TRBD1. The J segment lost 4 bases and the V segment lost 7 bases, leaving 8 bases of the junction unmatched. This CDR3 region has 15 residues. CDR3 nucleotides: TGTGCCAGCAAGGACAGGACAGGGGGCGGCTATGGCTACACCTTC. Amino acid sequence: CASKDRTGGGYGYTF.

J is TRBJ1-5 and V is TRBV7-2; 9 bases align to TRBD1. CDR1 and CDR2 (germline): SGHTA, FQGNSA. V lost 3 bases to trimming and J lost 6 bases; unmatched junction nucleotides: 6. The CDR3 sequence is 15 residues long. The CDR3 nucleotides are TGTGCCAGCAGCTTTGGGGACAGGGCGAGTCAGCCCCAGCATTTT. Amino acid sequence: CASSFGDRASQPQHF. The full variable domain, with the rest looked up from reference TRBV7-2 and TRBJ1-5, is GAGVSQSPSNKVTEKGKDVELRCDPISGHTALYWYRQSLGQGLEFLIYFQGNSAPDKSGLPSDRFSAERTGGSVSTLTIQRTQQEDSAVYLCASSFGDRASQPQHFGDGTRLSIL.

This clonotype was counted a few times. The rearrangement joins TRBV3-1 to TRBJ2-7; D perhaps matches TRBD2 (5 bases). Germline-derived CDR1 and CDR2 are LGHDT and YNNKEL (reference sequence). The germline V and J ends were trimmed by 1 base and 4 bases, with 8 bases remaining between them. The CDR3 sequence is 13 residues long. In DNA form, the CDR3 reads TGTGCCAGCAGCCAAGCTAGCAGATACGAGCAGTACGTC. Translation gives CASSQASRYEQYV.

This clonotype appeared many times. The chain uses TRBV10-3 and TRBJ2-2; D is unresolved. Trimming took 3 bases from V and 4 from J, leaving 9 bases between them. Germline values: CDR1 ENHRY, CDR2 SYGVKD. The CDR3 totals 14 residues. The CDR3 bases are TGTGCCATCAGTGAAATTGCCAGCACCGGGGAGCTGTTTTTT. Translating gives CAISEIASTGELFF.

This clonotype was counted ten times or more. This rearrangement joins TRBV12-3 or TRBV12-4 to TRBJ1-5, with 7 bases that match TRBD1. Trimming cost V 6 bases and J 4 bases; bases outside gene matches: 9. The CDR3 extends over 15 amino acids. The CDR3 reads CASRPTGSRNQPQHF. CDR3 bases: TGTGCCAGCAGGCCGACAGGGAGCAGGAATCAGCCCCAGCATTTT.

The gene calls are TRBV6-2 or TRBV6-3 and TRBJ2-1; 12 bases fit TRBD2. The CDR3 runs to 15 residues. J lost 8 bases, V lost 6 bases, and 8 bases had no gene match. Germline values: CDR1 MNHEY, CDR2 SVGEGT. The CDR3 region has the DNA TGTGCCAGCAGCCCCCTAGCGGGGGGGATCCATGAGCAGTTCTTC. Translating gives CASSPLAGGIHEQFF.

The chain combines TRBV6-1 with TRBJ2-5; D is possibly TRBD1 (5 bases). The V end lost 8 bases, the J end lost 0 bases, and 10 bases lay between the germline ends. This CDR3 comprises 13 residues. Per germline, CDR1 MNHNS and CDR2 SASEGT. The CDR3 loop is CASLRQYQETQYF. CDR3 coding DNA: TGTGCCAGCCTTAGACAGTACCAAGAGACCCAGTACTTC.

This clonotype was detected many times. The rearrangement joins TRBV7-9 to TRBJ1-1; maybe TRBD1 (5 bases). CDR1 SEHNR and CDR2 FQNEAQ come from the germline V gene (reference sequence). This CDR3 contains 15 residues. V lost 5 bases and J lost 3, with 16 bases in between. Here the CDR3 reads CASSDTGTGDTEAFF. The CDR3 coding sequence is TGTGCCAGCAGCGACACCGGGACTGGGGACACTGAAGCTTTCTTT.

On this clonotype itself: One junction end disagrees with the germline gene, perhaps due to a read error. V usage is TRBV7-7 and J usage is TRBJ2-2; D is unclear. There are 16 residues in the CDR3. Per germline, CDR1 SSHAT and CDR2 FNYEAQ (reference sequence). The CDR3 region is CASSSLRPENAGELFF. The CDR3 nucleotides read TGTGCCAGCAGCTCCCTCCGGCCCGAGAACGCCGGGGAGCTGTTTTTT.

The table lists this clonotype with a few counts. This may come from a read error, since a much larger clone is one base off. This chain connects TRBV5-1 to TRBJ1-1; D gene uncertain. Trimming pared 2 bases from V and 5 bases from J, leaving 7 bases between. The CDR3 contains 12 residues. The germline V gene has CDR1 SGHRS and CDR2 YFSETQ. CDR3 DNA: TGCGCCAGCAGCTTCGGGAGTACTGAAGCTTTCTTT. Translating it yields CASSFGSTEAFF.

The rearrangement joins TRBV15 to TRBJ2-5; TRBD1 might be the D (5 bases). CDR1 and CDR2 from the germline V gene are LNHNV and YYDKDF (reference sequence). Trimming cost V 1 base and J 4 bases, with 10 bases left between them. CDR3 length: 14 amino acids. CDR3 in amino acids: CATSRVRDGETQYF. The DNA of the CDR3 is TGTGCCACCAGCAGAGTCAGGGATGGAGAGACCCAGTACTTC.

This clonotype appeared many times. The chain recombines TRBV20-1 with TRBJ2-6; 7 bases map to TRBD1. Trimming at V came to 2 bases and at J to 4 bases, leaving 5 bases not matched to a gene. The V gene's germline CDR1 is DFQATT and CDR2 SNEGSKA (reference sequence). The CDR3 runs to 15 residues. In DNA, the CDR3 is TGCAGTGCTAGAATAGGGGGCTCGGGGGCCAACGTCCTGACTTTC. Protein: CSARIGGSGANVLTF.

This clonotype was picked up a small number of times. This sequence joins TRBV6-2 or TRBV6-3 and TRBJ2-3, with D unresolved. Germline V gene sequence: CDR1 MNHEY, CDR2 SVGEGT. The CDR3 extends over 13 amino acids. V lost 8 bases and J lost 4, with 13 bases in between. The CDR3 here is CASSTTAPDTQYF. In DNA, the CDR3 is TGTGCCAGCTCCACGACTGCACCAGATACGCAGTATTTT.

This clonotype came up a few times. The V call is TRBV10-3, the J call TRBJ1-2; TRBD1 aligns across 8 bases. The trim removed 5 bases at V and 4 bases at J, leaving 3 bases unmatched. This CDR3 contains 13 residues. Per the germline V gene, CDR1 is ENHRY and CDR2 is SYGVKD. CDR3 amino acids: CAISPQGGYGYTF. Here the CDR3 DNA reads TGTGCCATCAGTCCACAGGGGGGCTATGGCTACACCTTC.

The chain links TRBV5-1 to TRBJ2-1, with 9 bases lining up with TRBD2. The CDR3 extends over 14 amino acids. CDR1 is SGHRS and CDR2 is YFSETQ in the germline V gene. Trimming removed 5 bases from V and 3 bases from J; junction bases left unmatched: 3. In DNA, the CDR3 is TGCGCCAGCAGATTAGCGGGGGACTACAATGAGCAGTTCTTC. Residues: CASRLAGDYNEQFF.

This clonotype has more than one count but fewer than ten. The V call is TRBV5-4, the J call TRBJ2-2, with 11 bases that match TRBD2. J was trimmed by 1 base and V by 5 bases; bases with no gene match: 4. Germline loops: CDR1 SGHNT, CDR2 YYREEE (reference sequence). The CDR3 length is 16 residues. The CDR3 DNA is TGTGCCAGCAGTTCTGGACTAGCGGGGAACACCGGGGAGCTGTTTTTT. It encodes CASSSGLAGNTGELFF. The full variable domain, completed using reference TRBV5-4 and TRBJ2-2, is ETGVTQSPTHLIKTRGQQVTLRCSSQSGHNTVSWYQQALGQGPQFIFQYYREEENGRGNFPPRFSGLQFPNYSSELNVNALELDDSALYLCASSSGLAGNTGELFFGEGSRLTVL.

This clonotype occurred many times. The gene calls are TRBV7-2 and TRBJ2-4; 12 bases align to TRBD2. The V and J ends lost 5 bases and 2 bases, in that order; junction bases with no gene match: 4. The CDR3 loop spans 16 amino acids. The germline V gene has CDR1 SGHTA and CDR2 FQGNSA. The CDR3 spells CASSLTSGGSKNIQYF. The CDR3 DNA follows: TGTGCCAGCAGCCTGACTAGCGGGGGCTCCAAAAACATTCAGTACTTC.

The J gene is TRBJ2-2, the V gene TRBV19; perhaps TRBD1 as D (5 bases). V was trimmed by 3 bases and J by 8 bases, leaving 10 bases between them. The germline gives CDR1 LNHDA, CDR2 SQIVND (reference sequence). This CDR3 is 13 amino acids long. The CDR3 here is CASSILQGGELFF. CDR3 sequence (DNA): TGTGCCAGTAGTATCCTCCAGGGAGGGGAGCTGTTTTTT.

The V gene is TRBV6-2 or TRBV6-3, the J gene TRBJ2-7; tentative D call: TRBD2 (5 bases). The V end lost 2 bases, the J end lost 2 bases, and 7 bases lay between the germline ends. The V gene's germline CDR1 is MNHEY and CDR2 SVGEGT. The CDR3 consists of 13 residues. The CDR3 sequence: CASSYKRAYEQYF. CDR3 nucleotides: TGTGCCAGCAGTTACAAGAGGGCCTACGAGCAGTACTTC.

This sequence joins TRBV7-6 and TRBJ1-1; D remains unclear. The germline gives CDR1 SGHVS, CDR2 FNYEAQ. CDR3 length: 14 amino acids. Trimming left V 4 bases short and J 5 bases short, with 14 bases between. CDR3 in DNA: TGTGCCAGCAGCTCCCGGAGGAGGATGACTGAAGCTTTCTTT. This codes for CASSSRRRMTEAFF.

The V gene is TRBV4-1, the J gene TRBJ1-1, with D tentatively TRBD1 (5 bases). The CDR3 is 13 residues long. CDR1 is MGHRA, CDR2 YSYEKL, per germline. Trimming removed 0 bases at V and 9 bases at J, with 11 bases between. CDR3: CASSQEIEGKAFF. The CDR3 DNA reads TGCGCCAGCAGCCAAGAAATCGAGGGGAAAGCTTTCTTT.

This clonotype was seen a few times. The rearrangement uses TRBV10-3 and TRBJ2-3; D may be TRBD1 (6 bases). Germline assignment: CDR1 ENHRY and CDR2 SYGVKD. V lost 9 bases and J lost 4, with 8 bases in between. The CDR3 runs to 11 residues. The CDR3 nucleotides read TGTGCCATACAGGGAGCAGATACGCAGTATTTT. It specifies CAIQGADTQYF.

There are a few counts of this clonotype. The rearrangement joins TRBV20-1 to TRBJ1-2, with no clear D. Looked up from germline, CDR1 is DFQATT and CDR2 is SNEGSKA (reference sequence). This CDR3 contains 12 residues. Trimming stripped 0 bases from V and 10 bases from J, with 12 bases between. CDR3 amino acids: CSARDSGVYYTF. The CDR3 region has the DNA TGCAGTGCTAGAGATTCCGGGGTCTACTACACCTTC.

This clonotype was seen only a few times. J is TRBJ1-1 and V is TRBV25-1; 11 bases are a match to TRBD1. CDR3 length: 16 residues. V lost 1 base and J lost 3; bases outside the gene matches: 4. Germline V lookup: CDR1 MGHDK, CDR2 SYGVNS. CDR3 bases: TGTGCCAGCAGTGAATTGGACAGGGGGCTGGACACTGAAGCTTTCTTT. Amino acids: CASSELDRGLDTEAFF.

This clonotype occurred a few times. The chain links TRBV7-9 to TRBJ1-1; TRBD1 is a possible D gene (6 bases). This CDR3 contains 13 residues. CDR1 is SEHNR and CDR2 is FQNEAQ in the germline V gene (reference sequence). V was trimmed by 5 bases and J by 8 bases, leaving 15 bases between them. CDR3 bases: TGTGCCAGCAGCCGTGCGGGGGCAGAGGAAGCTTTCTTT. Translating gives CASSRAGAEEAFF. Variable domain in full (rest from reference TRBV7-9 and TRBJ1-1): DTGVSQNPRHKITKRGQNVTFRCDPISEHNRLYWYRQTLGQGPEFLTYFQNEAQLEKSRLLSDRFSAERPKGSFSTLEIQRTEQGDSAMYLCASSRAGAEEAFFGQGTRLTVV.

This clonotype appeared a few times. V gene TRBV5-6 combines with J gene TRBJ1-1, with a tentative D call TRBD1 (5 bases). This CDR3 has 14 residues. CDR1 and CDR2 from the germline V gene are SGHDT and YYEEEE. Trimming pared 4 bases from V and 10 bases from J, leaving 20 bases between. The DNA of the CDR3 is TGTGCCAGCAGCACCCGGACAAGCCGGAGTGGAGCTTTCTTT. Amino acid sequence: CASSTRTSRSGAFF.